This T cell receptor (beta chain) was retrieved from a study of blood T cell repertoires in COVID-19 (dated by TCRdb to between 2020 and 2021). Broadly, across the study: Samples from collaborators originated in the United States, Italy and Spain and spanned both the acute and convalescent phases of COVID-19. Nearly every sample came with metadata listing a de-identified subject ID, COVID-19 status, age in years and sex. Where HLA class I and class II types were available, the types were taken from metadata supplied by the sample provider, not from assay-based typing. Subjects who had been exposed to COVID-19, were actively infected with it, or had recovered from it provided the deeply sampled blood TCRbeta repertoires that made up the dataset. A freely available public database, intended as a resource for researchers studying the immune response to SARS-CoV-2, is where the repertoires were released. Samples were obtained from the ongoing ImmuneRACE study (first 160 participants) and from about 1,300 subjects provided by 6 global collaborators. The material from the prospective study consisted of cDNA or gDNA derived from T cells, B-cell-depleted T cells, or PBMCs. Results the study describes overall, beyond this receptor: The quantity of clinical and demographic metadata differed by source and by participant and was supplied without curation.

The germline V gene (reference sequence) gives CDR1 as MNHEY and CDR2 as SMNVEV. Cut back by 5 bases and 7 bases, the V and J ends lie 23 bases apart. Reading from cysteine to phenylalanine, the CDR3 counts 17 amino acids. Only CDR3 DNA is held: 51 bases, read in frame from base 1. TCRbeta CDR3 regions were amplified from genomic DNA by means of the immunoSEQ Assay, a bias-controlled multiplex PCR. The paper's processing steps were these. Nucleated cell counts per sample were estimated from amplification of reference gene primers within the assay. To quantify the absolute abundance of each unique TCRbeta CDR3 rearrangement, sequence reads were collapsed and filtered. For each sample, productive Simpson clonality was calculated as the square root of Simpson's diversity index over productive rearrangements. Sourced from immuneACCESS, this table was stored by TCRdb with only in-frame sequences that have V and J called. A share of the clones is absent; for the studies checked, an unresolved V gene accounts for under half, and the remainder has no known explanation. That table is the source of V, J and clone size, and D and trimming were worked out from the DNA. The table for this sample lists about 340,000 clones; about 90% of them were counted only once. The top ten constitute 7% to 8% of the sample.

In Seattle, one collaborating source enrolled patients while the infection was active and tracked those patients longitudinally over the course of disease. Each collaborating institution followed its own protocols to collect whole blood in K2EDTA tubes. For TCRbeta analysis, collaborator samples were shipped as frozen whole blood, as isolated PBMCs, or as DNA extracted from either sample type. This clone occurred once. The antigen it binds to is not known. No much larger clonotype is one base removed from it; base qualities were not supplied. The chain links TRBV27 with TRBJ2-2; TRBD2 is possibly the D segment (6 matching bases). The source of this sequence is a woman in her seventies with COVID-19, enrolled during active disease. The specimen was peripheral blood. CDR3 sequence: CASSQPGGGVMIGELFF. The DNA sequence is given as TGTGCCAGCAGTCAACCCGGTGGAGGGGTAATGATCGGGGAGCTGTTTTTT.